This T cell receptor (beta chain) was documented in a study of neurological immune-mediated disorders (dated by TCRdb to the late 2010s). Looking at the study overall: Peripheral blood TCR-beta repertoires from HTLV-I-associated myelopathy (HAM/TSP) patients, multiple sclerosis patients and healthy controls were compared by UMI-based sequencing. Longitudinal HAM/TSP and healthy donors had 3 time-points each (roughly 3-45 month intervals). Of the 68 subjects in the cohort, around 14 were HAM/TSP patients, about 34 were multiple sclerosis patients, and approximately 20 were healthy controls. Alongside PBMC samples, the set of 106 TCR-beta libraries contained longitudinal samples, technical triplicates, and paired CD4+ and CD8+ T-cell subsets that had been sorted. Findings and caveats that apply to the study as a whole: No identical CDR3 amino acid sequences were shared among expanded clones across subjects, suggesting private TCR-beta repertoires in all groups. The highest TCR clonal expansion was observed in HAM/TSP patients, whereas the lowest was observed in MS patients, even when compared with healthy controls.

The time point label for this specimen denotes: longitudinal time-point 1 (baseline). For unsorted PBMC libraries, 2 million PBMCs were used after storage in RNAlater at -80 degrees C until RNA extraction. Peripheral blood underwent Ficoll-Hypaque density gradient centrifugation to isolate PBMCs, which were then cryopreserved in liquid nitrogen. Taken from cysteine to phenylalanine, the CDR3 has 13 residues. Just CDR3 DNA is preserved here, 39 bases in frame from base 1. The V end loses 5 bases and the J end loses 7 bases, and a stretch of 15 bases separates them. The germline V gene specifies SGHTA as CDR1 and FQGTGA as CDR2. In regard to this clonotype: Its cognate antigen has yet to be identified. It has no much larger one-base neighbor in the sample; base qualities were not kept.

cDNA synthesis used template-switch 5'RACE with a primer carrying a 10-nucleotide random unique molecular identifier tagging each TCR transcript. Over 200 million TCR-beta sequences, covering 15-18 subjects, were produced in each sequencing run. The RNeasy kit was used for extraction of total RNA. Using the KAPA Real-time Library Amplification kit, TCR-beta VDJ regions were amplified with primers for the TCR constant region and the 5'RACE anchor. Sample indexes and Illumina adaptors were added in a first PCR, and a second PCR then increased library yield. After Ampure bead purification, the TCR product of roughly 650 bp was size-selected on a 2% E-gel SizeSelection system. Library quality was checked on a Bioanalyzer, concentration was measured with Qubit, and libraries were quantified with the Kapa Library Quantification kit before pooling. An Illumina HiSeq 2500 was used to sequence the libraries paired-end at 2 x 150 bp. To increase sequence diversity, roughly 24-31% phiX was spiked into each library pool. As for the authors' bioinformatics: The quality-filtered reads were processed with the UMI-based MiGEC pipeline, whose error correction step removed more than 85% of the raw TCR sequences. IMGT germline references were used for alignment of VDJ genes, and clonotypes were defined by a unique CDR3 amino acid sequence together with V-J genes. Clonal expansion, Shannon diversity and CDR3 relatedness (CalcPairwiseDistances, ClusterSamples) were evaluated with VDJtools, and phylogenetic trees were built with CLCbio workbench. Using coefficient-of-variation modelling across technical triplicates, the study counted a clone as expanded if it had at least 8 unique UMIs. TCRdb passed the public sequencing reads through fastp at Q25 and MiXCR, retaining productive beta sequences. Each CDR3 protein appears once, grouped with its most common genes and DNA. The V and J calls come from TCRdb's annotation, not from the publication. The sample records 50,000 to 70,000 distinct CDR3 sequences, about 10% of which are singletons. Of the sample, around 7% falls within the top ten clones.

The source is a male donor with HTLV-1-associated myelopathy (HAM/TSP). The sample was PBMCs. The rearranged segments are TRBV7-3 and TRBJ2-7; the D gene cannot be named for sure. The bases are TGTGCCAGCAGCCTAGAAATCCAAAGGGAGCAGTACTTC. This encodes CASSLEIQREQYF.